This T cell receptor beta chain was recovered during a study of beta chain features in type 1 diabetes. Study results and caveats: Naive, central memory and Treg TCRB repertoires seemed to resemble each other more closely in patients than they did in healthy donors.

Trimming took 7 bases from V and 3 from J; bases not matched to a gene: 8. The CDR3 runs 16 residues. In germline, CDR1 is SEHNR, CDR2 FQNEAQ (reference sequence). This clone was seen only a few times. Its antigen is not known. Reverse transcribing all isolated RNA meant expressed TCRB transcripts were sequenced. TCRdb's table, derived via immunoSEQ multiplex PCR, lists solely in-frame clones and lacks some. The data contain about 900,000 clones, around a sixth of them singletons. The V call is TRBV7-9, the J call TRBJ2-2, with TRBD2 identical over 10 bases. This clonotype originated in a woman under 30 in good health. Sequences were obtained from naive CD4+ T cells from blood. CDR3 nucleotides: TGTGCCAGCACCCAGCGGCTAGCGGGAGACACCGGGGAGCTGTTTTTT. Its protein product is CASTQRLAGDTGELFF.